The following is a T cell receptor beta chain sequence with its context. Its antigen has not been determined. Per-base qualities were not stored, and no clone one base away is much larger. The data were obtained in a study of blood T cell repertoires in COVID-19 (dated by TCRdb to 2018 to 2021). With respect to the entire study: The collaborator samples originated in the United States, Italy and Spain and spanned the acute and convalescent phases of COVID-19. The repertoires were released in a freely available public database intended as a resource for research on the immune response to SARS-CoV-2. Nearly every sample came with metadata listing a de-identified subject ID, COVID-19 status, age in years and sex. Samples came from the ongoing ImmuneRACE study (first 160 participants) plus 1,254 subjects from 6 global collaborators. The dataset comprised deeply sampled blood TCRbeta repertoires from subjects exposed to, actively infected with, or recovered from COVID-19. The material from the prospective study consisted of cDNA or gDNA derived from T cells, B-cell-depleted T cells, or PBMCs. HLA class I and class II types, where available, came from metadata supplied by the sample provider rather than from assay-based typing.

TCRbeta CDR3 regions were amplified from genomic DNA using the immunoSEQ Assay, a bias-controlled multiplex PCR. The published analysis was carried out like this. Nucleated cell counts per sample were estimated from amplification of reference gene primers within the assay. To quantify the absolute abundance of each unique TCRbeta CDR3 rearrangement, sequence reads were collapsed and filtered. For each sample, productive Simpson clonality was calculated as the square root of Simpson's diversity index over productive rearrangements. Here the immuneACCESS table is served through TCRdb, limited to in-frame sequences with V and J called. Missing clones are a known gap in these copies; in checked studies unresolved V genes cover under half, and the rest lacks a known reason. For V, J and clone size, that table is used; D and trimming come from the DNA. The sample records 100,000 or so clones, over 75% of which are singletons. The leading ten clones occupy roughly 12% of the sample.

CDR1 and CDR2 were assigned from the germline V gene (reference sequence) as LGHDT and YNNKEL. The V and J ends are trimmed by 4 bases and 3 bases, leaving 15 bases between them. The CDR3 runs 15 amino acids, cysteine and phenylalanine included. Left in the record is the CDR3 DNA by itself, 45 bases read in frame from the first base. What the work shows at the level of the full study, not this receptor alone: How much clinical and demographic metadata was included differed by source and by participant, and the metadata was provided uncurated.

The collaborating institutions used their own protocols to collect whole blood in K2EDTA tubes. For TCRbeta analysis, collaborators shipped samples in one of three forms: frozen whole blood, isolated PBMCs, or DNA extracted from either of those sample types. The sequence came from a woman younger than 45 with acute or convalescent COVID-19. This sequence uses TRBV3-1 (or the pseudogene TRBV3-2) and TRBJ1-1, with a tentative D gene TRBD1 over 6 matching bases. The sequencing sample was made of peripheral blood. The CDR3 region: CASSPLGEGDTEAFF. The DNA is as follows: TGTGCCAGCAGCCCCCTTGGTGAGGGGGACACTGAAGCTTTCTTT.